These 20 T cell receptor beta chains were sequenced from one sample in a study of blood T cell repertoires in COVID-19 (dated by TCRdb to about 2020). Library preparation used the immunoSEQ multiplex PCR assay. TCRdb limited this immuneACCESS table to in-frame rearrangements with V and J called. A share of clones is missing; checked studies link under half to unresolved V genes, and the rest is unexplained. Within this sample are 90,000 to 100,000 clones, with approximately 80% of them counted one time only. The top ten constitute roughly 10% of the sample. Sequenced sample: peripheral blood. All receptors come from a man between 65 and 85 years old with active or convalescent COVID-19.

This chain uses TRBV7-2 with TRBJ1-1; maybe TRBD1 (6 bases). The length of the CDR3 is 13 residues. Per the germline V gene, CDR1 is SGHTA and CDR2 is FQGNSA. V was pared by 5 bases and J by 2 bases, with 9 bases between. The CDR3 spells CASSPTGNTEAFF. In DNA, the CDR3 is TGTGCCAGCAGCCCGACAGGAAACACTGAAGCTTTCTTT. Supplemented by reference TRBV7-2 and TRBJ1-1, the full variable domain reads GAGVSQSPSNKVTEKGKDVELRCDPISGHTALYWYRQSLGQGLEFLIYFQGNSAPDKSGLPSDRFSAERTGGSVSTLTIQRTQQEDSAVYLCASSPTGNTEAFFGQGTRLTVV.

This chain connects TRBV10-2 to TRBJ2-5; 12 bases fit TRBD1. Germline-derived CDR1 and CDR2 are WSHSY and SAAADI. This CDR3 spans 15 amino acids. V lost 7 bases to trimming and J lost 1 base; unmatched junction nucleotides: 4. In DNA, the CDR3 is TGCGCCAGCAACCGGGACAGGGGGCGCCAAGAGACCCAGTACTTC. This sequence encodes CASNRDRGRQETQYF.

V usage is TRBV7-9 and J usage is TRBJ1-6; TRBD1 is a possible D gene (6 bases). CDR1 is SEHNR and CDR2 is FQNEAQ in the germline V gene (reference sequence). V shed 5 bases and J shed 4 bases, with 15 bases lying between them. The CDR3 is 16 amino acids. The CDR3 region is CASSLGGGAYNSPLHF. In DNA, the CDR3 is TGTGCCAGCAGCCTTGGCGGGGGGGCTTATAATTCACCCCTCCACTTT.

J is TRBJ2-3 and V is TRBV7-9, with 12 bases identical to TRBD2. Germline CDR1 and CDR2: SEHNR and FQNEAQ (reference sequence). The CDR3 covers 18 residues. The V segment lost 4 bases and the J segment 1 base; nucleotides outside the gene matches: 9. The CDR3: CASSSPRSSGGGTDTQYF. The CDR3 nucleotides read TGTGCCAGCAGCTCCCCTCGCTCTAGCGGGGGGGGCACAGATACGCAGTATTTT.

This clone was counted a single time. The chain has TRBV6-5 and TRBJ1-6; 7 bases agree with TRBD1. The CDR3 consists of 14 residues. Unmatched junction bases numbered 10, after V lost 11 bases and J lost 6 bases. CDR1 and CDR2 (germline): MNHEY, SVGAGI. CDR3 nucleotides: TGTGCCGCCGCGCGGGACAGTGGTAATTCACCCCTCCACTTT. This codes for CAAARDSGNSPLHF.

The chain employs TRBV2 and TRBJ2-7; 7 positions agree with TRBD2. Trimming took 7 bases from V and 4 from J; bases not matched to a gene: 16. Per germline, CDR1 SNHLY and CDR2 FYNNEI. The CDR3 contains 16 residues. CDR3 nucleotides: TGTGCCAGCACCCTAACCCGGCGGCAGGGAGGGTACGAGCAGTACTTC. The encoded protein is CASTLTRRQGGYEQYF.

This rearrangement joins TRBV21-1 to TRBJ2-7; TRBD1, as called in the table, went unchecked against the DNA. TRBV21-1 is noted as a pseudogene. This CDR3 is 16 amino acids long. CDR3 bases: TGTGCCAGCAGCAAGGATGACAGGGGAGGGGGCTACGAGCAGTACTTC. Protein sequence: CASSKDDRGGGYEQYF.

The gene calls are TRBV4-2 and TRBJ2-7; 10 nucleotides match TRBD1. Trimming removed 6 bases from V and 4 bases from J; junction bases left unmatched: 9. The germline V gene has CDR1 LGHNA and CDR2 YNFKEQ. The CDR3 length is 15 residues. In DNA form, the CDR3 reads TGTGCCAGCAGGAAGGGGGGACAGGGGCCGTACGAGCAGTACTTC. Its translation is CASRKGGQGPYEQYF.

The chain joins TRBV10-2 to TRBJ1-6, with TRBD1 identical over 8 bases. CDR1 and CDR2 (germline): WSHSY, SAAADI. Germline trimming cut 8 bases from V and 7 bases from J; bases unmatched to any gene: 4. This CDR3 has 13 residues. The CDR3: CASPDRENSPLHF. The CDR3, as DNA: TGCGCCAGCCCGGACAGGGAGAATTCACCCCTCCACTTT.

The V and J genes are TRBV7-9 and TRBJ2-3; 8 bases agree with TRBD2. The CDR3 runs to 14 residues. Germline V lookup: CDR1 SEHNR, CDR2 FQNEAQ (reference sequence). After removal of 5 bases from V and 2 bases from J, the junction contained 3 bases not matched to a gene. Written as DNA, the CDR3 is TGTGCCAGCAGCCCAGGACTAGCCACAGATACGCAGTATTTT. This encodes CASSPGLATDTQYF. Full variable domain (missing parts from reference TRBV7-9 and TRBJ2-3): DTGVSQNPRHKITKRGQNVTFRCDPISEHNRLYWYRQTLGQGPEFLTYFQNEAQLEKSRLLSDRFSAERPKGSFSTLEIQRTEQGDSAMYLCASSPGLATDTQYFGPGTRLTVL.

The chain combines TRBV6-6 with TRBJ1-1, with TRBD1 matching 7 bases. The CDR3 length is 13 residues. The junction had 6 bases not matched to a gene; V was cut back by 6 bases and J by 5 bases. Germline assignment: CDR1 MNHNY and CDR2 SVGAGI (reference sequence). CDR3 nucleotide sequence: TGTGCCAGCAGCACGACAGGGAGGACTGAAGCTTTCTTT. Encoded protein: CASSTTGRTEAFF.

This chain uses TRBV6-1 with TRBJ1-5; TRBD1 agrees at 7 bases. The CDR3 length is 15 residues. Trimming removed 2 bases from V and 2 bases from J; junction bases left unmatched: 3. Germline lookup yields CDR1 MNHNS and CDR2 SASEGT. In nucleotides, the CDR3 is TGTGCCAGCAGTGAAAGGGGGCGAGGCAATCAGCCCCAGCATTTT. It yields the protein CASSERGRGNQPQHF.

This chain joins TRBV10-3 and TRBJ2-1, with TRBD1 identical over 9 bases. The CDR3 loop spans 15 amino acids. The V segment lost 4 bases and the J segment 9 bases; nucleotides outside the gene matches: 10. CDR1 is ENHRY, CDR2 SYGVKD, per germline. CDR3 sequence reads: CAISGSGTGISEQFF. The CDR3 DNA follows: TGTGCCATCAGTGGGTCCGGGACAGGGATAAGTGAGCAGTTCTTC.

The chain is built from TRBV5-6 and TRBJ1-2; TRBD1 matches at 9 bases. Per the germline V gene, CDR1 is SGHDT and CDR2 is YYEEEE. V was pared by 4 bases and J by 6 bases, with 4 bases of the junction left unmatched. The CDR3 sequence is 13 residues long. Here the CDR3 reads CASSPRTGDGYTF. The CDR3 DNA reads as TGTGCCAGCAGCCCTCGGACAGGGGATGGCTACACCTTC.

The V and J genes are TRBV19 and TRBJ1-1; 7 positions match TRBD1. With 6 bases clipped from V and 4 bases from J, the junction kept 8 bases outside the gene matches. The germline CDR1 and CDR2 sequences are LNHDA and SQIVND (reference sequence). This CDR3 contains 14 residues. DNA of the CDR3: TGTGCCAGTAGGCTAACAGGGGCACCCACTGAAGCTTTCTTT. Translation: CASRLTGAPTEAFF.

This clone was counted a single time. The V gene is TRBV2, the J gene TRBJ1-1, with 7 bases lining up with TRBD1. Germline V gene data show CDR1 as SNHLY and CDR2 as FYNNEI. V lost 6 bases and J lost 2; bases outside the gene matches: 3. The length of the CDR3 is 13 residues. The CDR3 region has the DNA TGTGCCAGCAGGGGGACAGACAACACTGAAGCTTTCTTT. Protein product: CASRGTDNTEAFF.

CDR3 region: CSVDWTGGKNYGYTF. The CDR3 region has the DNA TGCAGCGTTGATTGGACAGGGGGAAAAAACTATGGCTACACCTTC. V and J are TRBV29-1 and TRBJ1-2; 10 bases line up with TRBD1. Germline V gene data show CDR1 as SQVTM and CDR2 as ANQGSEA. Trimming removed 3 bases from V and 2 bases from J; junction bases left unmatched: 6. The CDR3 has 15 amino acids.

The chain couples TRBV12-3 or TRBV12-4 to TRBJ2-7; TRBD2 aligns across 8 bases. With 5 bases clipped from V and 6 bases from J, the junction kept 3 bases outside the gene matches. This CDR3 is built from 12 residues. The CDR3 sequence: CASSPGTSEQYF. The CDR3 DNA reads as TGTGCCAGCAGTCCCGGGACTAGCGAGCAGTACTTC.

The chain recombines TRBV7-9 with TRBJ2-7; a possible D gene is TRBD2 (5 bases). Germline V gives CDR1 SEHNR, CDR2 FQNEAQ (reference sequence). Trimming stripped 5 bases from V and 3 bases from J, with 11 bases between. The CDR3 runs 13 residues. CDR3 DNA: TGTGCCAGCAGCCGAGCCGGGATCTACGAGCAGTACTTC. Translating gives CASSRAGIYEQYF.

V gene TRBV7-9 combines with J gene TRBJ2-1; 9 bases are shared with TRBD2. With 5 bases clipped from V and 7 bases from J, the junction kept 15 bases outside the gene matches. The CDR3 contains 17 residues. Germline loops: CDR1 SEHNR, CDR2 FQNEAQ (reference sequence). The CDR3: CASSPLLATSGRNEQFF. The CDR3 nucleotides are TGTGCCAGCAGCCCATTACTAGCGACTAGCGGTAGGAATGAGCAGTTCTTC.